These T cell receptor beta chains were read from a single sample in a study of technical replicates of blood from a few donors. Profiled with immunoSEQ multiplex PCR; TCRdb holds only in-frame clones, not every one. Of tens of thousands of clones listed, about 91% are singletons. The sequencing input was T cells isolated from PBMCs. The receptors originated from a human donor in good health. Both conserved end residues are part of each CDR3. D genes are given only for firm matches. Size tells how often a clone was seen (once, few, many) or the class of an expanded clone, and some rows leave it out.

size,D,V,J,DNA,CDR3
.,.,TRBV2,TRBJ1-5,TGTGCCAGCAGTTCTGCGTATAGCAATCAGCCCCAGCATTTT,CASSSAYSNQPQHF
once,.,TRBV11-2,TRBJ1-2,TGTGCCAGCAGCTTCGCCCAAGCCTATGGCTACACCTTC,CASSFAQAYGYTF
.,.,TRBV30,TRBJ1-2,TGTGCCTGGAGTTCTGGCGGATCTAACTATGGCTACACCTTC,CAWSSGGSNYGYTF
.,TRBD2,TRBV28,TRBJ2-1,TGTGCCAGCAGCCCCCCTAGCGGGAGTGTCGTTAACGATGAGCAGTTCTTC,CASSPPSGSVVNDEQFF
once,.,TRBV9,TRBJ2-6,TGTGCCAGCAGCCTACGTCCCTCTGGGGCCAACGTCCTGACTTTC,CASSLRPSGANVLTF
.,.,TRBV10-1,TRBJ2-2,TGCGCCAGCAGTGGGGCTTCCTTACACACCGGGGAGCTGTTTTTT,CASSGASLHTGELFF
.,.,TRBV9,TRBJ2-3,TGTGCCAGCAGCGCCACCGCCCTCACAAACGGGGGTTATACGCAGTATTTT,CASSATALTNGGYTQYF
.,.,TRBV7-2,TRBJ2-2,TGTGCCAGCAGCCGAGCTCTTACTGGGGAGCTGTTTTTT,CASSRALTGELFF
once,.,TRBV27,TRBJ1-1,TGTGCCAGCAGTTTATCGTACAGGGTTCCCACGAGGACTGAAGCTTTCTTT,CASSLSYRVPTRTEAFF
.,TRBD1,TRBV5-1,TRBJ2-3,TGCGCCAGCGGGACAGGGGGTGCAGATACGCAGTATTTT,CASGTGGADTQYF
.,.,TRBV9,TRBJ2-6,TGTGCCAGCAGCGCTCGCTCTGGGGCCAACGTCCTGACTTTC,CASSARSGANVLTF
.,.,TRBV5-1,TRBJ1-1,TGCGCCAGCAGCCGTGGTTGGGGGGGCACTGAAGCTTTCTTT,CASSRGWGGTEAFF
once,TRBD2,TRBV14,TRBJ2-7,TGTGCCAGCAGCCGACTAGCGGATCACTTC,CASSRLADHF
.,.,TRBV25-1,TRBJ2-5,TGTGCCAGCAGTGAATGGGTGGACAACCAAGAGACCCAGTACTTC,CASSEWVDNQETQYF
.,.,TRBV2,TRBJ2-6,TGTGCCAGCAGGCGGGCGTCTGGGGCCAACGTCCTGACTTTC,CASRRASGANVLTF
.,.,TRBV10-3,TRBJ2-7,TGTGCCATCAGTGCACCGGGGAGGAACTACGAGCAGTACTTC,CAISAPGRNYEQYF
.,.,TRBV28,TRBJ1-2,TGTGCCAGCAGCCTCACTTGGGTCGGGGGCTACACCTTC,CASSLTWVGGYTF
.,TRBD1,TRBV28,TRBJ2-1,TGTGCCAGCAGTCTTCTCAGGGGGCGAAGATACAATGAGCAGTTCTTC,CASSLLRGRRYNEQFF
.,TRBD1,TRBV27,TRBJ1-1,TGTGCCAGCAGTTCTGGACAGGGAGTGAACACTGAAGCTTTCTTT,CASSSGQGVNTEAFF
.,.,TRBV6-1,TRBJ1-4,TGTGCCAGCAAAACAGGCAAGGTGGCTAATGAAAAACTGTTTTTT,CASKTGKVANEKLFF
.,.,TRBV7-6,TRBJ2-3,TGTGCCAGCAGCACCACTAGCACAGATACGCAGTATTTT,CASSTTSTDTQYF
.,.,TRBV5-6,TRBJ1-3,TGTGCCAGCAGCTGGGTACAGCCGAAACGTGGATCTGGAAACACCATATATTTT,CASSWVQPKRGSGNTIYF
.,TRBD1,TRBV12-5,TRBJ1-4,TGTGCTAGTGGTTTGGTTCTAACAGGGGCAACTAATGAAAAACTGTTTTTT,CASGLVLTGATNEKLFF
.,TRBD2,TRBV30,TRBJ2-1,TGTGCCTGGAGTAAAGCGGGGGGCTTCGGCTCCTACAATGAGCAGTTCTTC,CAWSKAGGFGSYNEQFF
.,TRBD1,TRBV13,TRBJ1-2,TGTGCCAGCAGCACCCCTACGACAGGGAGGTATGGCTACACCTTC,CASSTPTTGRYGYTF
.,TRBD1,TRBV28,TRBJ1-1,TGTGCCAGCAGTTCTGCTGGACAGGCGCTATTGAACACTGAAGCTTTCTTT,CASSSAGQALLNTEAFF
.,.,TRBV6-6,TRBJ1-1,TGTGCCGCTTATCCACAGGGAAGGGACACTGAAGCTTTCTTT,CAAYPQGRDTEAFF
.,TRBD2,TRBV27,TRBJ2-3,TGTGCCAGCAGTTTCTTTAGCGGGGCCCGGGATACGCAGTATTTT,CASSFFSGARDTQYF
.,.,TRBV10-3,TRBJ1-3,TGTGCCATCAGTGGGGACATTGGAAACACCATATATTTT,CAISGDIGNTIYF
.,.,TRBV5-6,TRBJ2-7,TGTGCCAGCAGCTTTTTGACAAGCTCCTACGAGCAGTACTTC,CASSFLTSSYEQYF
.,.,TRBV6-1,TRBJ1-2,TGTGCCAGCAGTGGATACAGGGAAGACTATGGAGGCTACACCTTC,CASSGYREDYGGYTF
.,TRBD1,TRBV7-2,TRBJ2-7,TGTGCCAGCAGCTTAAGGACAGGACCCTACGAGCAGTACTTC,CASSLRTGPYEQYF
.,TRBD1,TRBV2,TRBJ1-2,TGTGCCAGCAGGACAGGGTCATATGGCTACACCTTC,CASRTGSYGYTF
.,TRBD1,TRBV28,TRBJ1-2,TGTGCCAGCACTAACAGGGGGGGGCTGGGCTATGGCTACACCTTC,CASTNRGGLGYGYTF
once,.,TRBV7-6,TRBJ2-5,TGTGCCAGCAGCTTAGCCGGGGGGCTAGGGGAGACCCAGTACTTC,CASSLAGGLGETQYF
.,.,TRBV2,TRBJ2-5,TGTGCCAGCTGGGGTGGCGGGGCCCAAGAGACCCAGTACTTC,CASWGGGAQETQYF
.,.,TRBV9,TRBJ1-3,TGTGCCAGCAGCGCCCATACAGGGACTGGAAACACCATATATTTT,CASSAHTGTGNTIYF
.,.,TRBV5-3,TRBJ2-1,TGTGCCGCTTACTATCGCTCCTACAATGAGCAGTTCTTC,CAAYYRSYNEQFF
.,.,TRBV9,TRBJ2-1,TGTGCCAGCAGCGTAGATACTCGGGAGCAGTTCTTC,CASSVDTREQFF
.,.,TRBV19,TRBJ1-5,TGTGCCAGTAGTAGGACAGTCCTGGGCAATCAGCCCCAGCATTTT,CASSRTVLGNQPQHF
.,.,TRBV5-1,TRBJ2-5,TGCGCCAGCAGCCCCCTAACAGGGACCCAAGAGACCCAGTACTTC,CASSPLTGTQETQYF